A single sample gave rise to the 3 T cell receptor beta chains below, sequenced in a study of T cells in localized non-small cell lung cancer (dated by TCRdb to the early 2020s). Library preparation employed the immunoSEQ multiplex PCR assay. TCRdb stores this immuneACCESS table with in-frame sequences only. Part of the clones is absent; in the studies checked, under half of the shortfall reflects unresolved V genes, and no reason is known for the rest. The sample has over 45,000 clones on record, 70% to 90% of them singletons. The top ten clonotypes cover around 20% of the sample. Sequences were derived from peripheral blood, sampled before any cancer treatment. Receptors were obtained from a man aged 35-75 years with stage I squamous cell lung carcinoma.

This sequence joins TRBV27 and TRBJ2-2; 9 nucleotides agree with TRBD2. Per germline, CDR1 MNHEY and CDR2 SMNVEV (reference sequence). This CDR3 is 15 amino acids long. Germline trimming cut 1 base from V and 3 bases from J; bases unmatched to any gene: 0. The CDR3: CASSLLAGDTGELFF. For the CDR3, the DNA is TGTGCCAGCAGTTTATTAGCGGGAGACACCGGGGAGCTGTTTTTT.

Concerning this clone: The junction and the germline gene differ at one end; a read error may be behind it. The V call is TRBV9, the J call TRBJ2-7; 7 nucleotides match TRBD1. Germline lookup yields CDR1 SGDLS and CDR2 YYNGEE. This CDR3 spans 14 amino acids. The CDR3 spells CASSVGTDLYEQYF. The CDR3, as DNA: TGTGCCAGCAGTGTAGGGACAGACCTGTACGAGCAGTACTTC.

V usage is TRBV7-2 and J usage is TRBJ1-2; D is uncertain. The V gene's germline CDR1 is SGHTA and CDR2 FQGNSA. The CDR3 contains 13 residues. The V end lost 5 bases, the J end lost 8 bases, and 15 bases lay between the germline ends. The CDR3 DNA sequence: TGTGCCAGCAGCACCCGCCGGGAGAGCGGCTACACCTTC. It codes for CASSTRRESGYTF.